This T cell receptor (beta chain) was retrieved from a study of blood T cells in healthy people across ages. Only a few counts were recorded for this clonotype. CDR3 length: 15 residues. The V end lost 5 bases, the J end lost 0 bases, and 14 bases lay between the germline ends. Germline V gene sequence: CDR1 DFQATT, CDR2 SNEGSKA (reference sequence). Through a sample-barcoded 5' primer and a J-beta primer mix, a second PCR was run for about 6 to 11 cycles. In TCRdb, the 5' RACE reads were re-called with MiXCR into one record per CDR3 protein. The repertoire holds 1.4 million or so distinct CDR3 sequences, with roughly two fifths as singletons.

Sequenced input: blood. The TCR comes from a woman aged 18-35 years in good health. The V gene is TRBV20-1, the J gene TRBJ2-1; D not certain. The chain's CDR3 is CSAPNPRLSYNEQFF. The CDR3 DNA is TGCAGTGCTCCCAACCCTAGACTCTCCTACAATGAGCAGTTCTTC.